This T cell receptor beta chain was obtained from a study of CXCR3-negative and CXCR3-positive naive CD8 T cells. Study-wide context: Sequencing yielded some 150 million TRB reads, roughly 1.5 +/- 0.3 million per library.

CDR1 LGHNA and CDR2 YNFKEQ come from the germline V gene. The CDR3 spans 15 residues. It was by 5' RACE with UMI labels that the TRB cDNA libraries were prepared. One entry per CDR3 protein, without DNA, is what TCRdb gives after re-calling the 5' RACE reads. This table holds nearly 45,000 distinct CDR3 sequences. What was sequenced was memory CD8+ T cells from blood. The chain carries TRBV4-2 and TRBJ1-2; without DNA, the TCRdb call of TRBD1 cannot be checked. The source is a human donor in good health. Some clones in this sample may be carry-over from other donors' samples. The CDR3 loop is CASSQELGGAGGYTF.